The 18 T cell receptor beta chains given below trace back to one sample, sequenced in a study of shared clonotypes between healthy human individuals. Data came from immunoSEQ multiplex PCR; TCRdb stores just in-frame clones and leaves some out. Seen here are over 400,000 clones, approximately 82% observed once, and the top ten hold around 12%. The sample comprised PBMCs. These receptors originate from a woman between 35 and 50 years old in good health. Some clones in this sample may be carry-over from other donors' samples.

V is TRBV7-6 and J is TRBJ2-2; the D call may be TRBD1 or TRBD2 (5 bases each). The germline V gene has CDR1 SGHVS and CDR2 FNYEAQ. The CDR3 has 14 residues. V was clipped by 3 bases and J by 8 bases, with 13 bases between them. The CDR3 protein is CASSLRGTVGELFF. In DNA, the CDR3 is TGTGCCAGCAGCTTGAGAGGGACGGTGGGGGAGCTGTTTTTT.

The rearrangement uses TRBV11-3 and TRBJ2-6, with D uncertain. The CDR3 covers 14 residues. Trimming stripped 5 bases from V and 1 base from J, with 6 bases between. The V gene's germline CDR1 is SGHNT and CDR2 YENEEA. This CDR3 is CASSQGSGANVLTF. DNA of the CDR3: TGTGCCAGCAGCCAAGGATCTGGGGCCAACGTCCTGACTTTC. Full variable domain (remainder filled in from reference TRBV11-3 and TRBJ2-6): EAGVVQSPRYKIIEKKQPVAFWCNPISGHNTLYWYLQNLGQGPELLIRYENEEAVDDSQLPKDRFSAERLKGVDSTLKIQPAELGDSAVYLCASSQGSGANVLTFGAGSRLTVL.

This clone has just a few counts. This chain uses TRBV9 with TRBJ2-5, with 8 nucleotides matching TRBD2. The V segment lost 4 bases and the J segment 1 base; nucleotides outside the gene matches: 12. CDR1 SGDLS and CDR2 YYNGEE come from the germline V gene. The length of the CDR3 is 17 residues. This CDR3 reads CASSPHLGGAFQETQYF. The CDR3 DNA is TGTGCCAGCAGCCCTCACCTCGGGGGGGCCTTCCAAGAGACCCAGTACTTC. Supplemented by reference TRBV9 and TRBJ2-5, the full variable domain reads DSGVTQTPKHLITATGQRVTLRCSPRSGDLSVYWYQQSLDQGLQFLIQYYNGEERAKGNILERFSAQQFPDLHSELNLSSLELGDSALYFCASSPHLGGAFQETQYFGPGTRLLVL.

The chain recombines TRBV27 with TRBJ1-1; weak D call: TRBD1 (5 bases). Between the trimmed V and J ends, which lost 3 bases and 2 bases, there was a span of 10 bases. This CDR3 region has 14 residues. The germline V gene has CDR1 MNHEY and CDR2 SMNVEV (reference sequence). CDR3: CASSFSRVNTEAFF. The DNA of the CDR3 is TGTGCCAGCAGTTTCTCCAGGGTTAACACTGAAGCTTTCTTT.

The chain links TRBV18 to TRBJ2-6; D call uncertain. V lost 3 bases, J lost 1 base, and 13 bases lay in between. Germline CDR1 reads KGHSH; CDR2 reads LQKENI. This CDR3 spans 17 amino acids. The CDR3 sequence: CASSPFVSTSGANVLTF. CDR3 bases: TGTGCCAGCTCACCTTTCGTTAGCACTTCTGGGGCCAACGTCCTGACTTTC.

This chain joins TRBV6-5 and TRBJ2-7; D is possibly TRBD2 (6 bases). V was cut by 5 bases and J by 3 bases, with 8 bases left in between. CDR1 and CDR2 (germline): MNHEY, SVGAGI. This CDR3 is built from 12 residues. The CDR3 is CASSRLGYEQYF. CDR3 DNA: TGTGCCAGCAGTCGACTAGGCTACGAGCAGTACTTC.

The rearrangement links TRBV7-9 to TRBJ2-3, with D possibly matching TRBD1 (6 bases). V was clipped by 5 bases and J by 6 bases, with 15 bases between them. Germline V gives CDR1 SEHNR, CDR2 FQNEAQ (reference sequence). CDR3 length: 14 residues. CDR3 region: CASSLTSGADTQYF. Written as DNA, the CDR3 is TGTGCCAGCAGCCTAACTTCAGGGGCGGATACGCAGTATTTT.

This clone was seen only once. This specimen includes other DNA sequences encoding the same CDR3. The V and J genes are TRBV5-1 and TRBJ2-2; TRBD2 might be the D (5 bases). With 0 bases removed from V and 3 bases from J, the gap between germline ends came to 9 bases. CDR3 length: 15 amino acids. Looked up from germline, CDR1 is SGHRS and CDR2 is YFSETQ. CDR3 in DNA: TGCGCCAGCAGCTTGGTAGGGCGGGACACCGGGGAGCTGTTTTTT. It yields the protein CASSLVGRDTGELFF.

This sequence joins TRBV5-1 and TRBJ1-1, with 7 positions matching TRBD1. Germline V gene lookup returns CDR1 SGHRS and CDR2 YFSETQ. V shed 4 bases and J 1 base; nucleotides not matched to a gene: 4. The CDR3 has 14 amino acids. The CDR3 DNA sequence: TGCGCCAGCAGCACCGGGACAGAGAACACTGAAGCTTTCTTT. It translates to CASSTGTENTEAFF.

The rearrangement links TRBV10-2 to TRBJ2-1, with no clear D. Trimming took 8 bases from V and 7 from J, leaving 9 bases between them. The CDR3 loop spans 11 amino acids. Germline-derived CDR1 and CDR2 are WSHSY and SAAADI. CDR3 sequence: CASWAVNEQFF. The CDR3 region has the DNA TGCGCCAGCTGGGCGGTGAATGAGCAGTTCTTC.

This chain joins TRBV7-2 and TRBJ1-5, with a weak D call TRBD1 (6 bases). The CDR3 contains 14 residues. Germline V lookup: CDR1 SGHTA, CDR2 FQGNSA. The ends were cut back, 5 bases at V and 6 bases at J, with 14 bases in the middle. This chain's CDR3 is CASSPRGGGQPQHF. As DNA, the CDR3 is TGTGCCAGCAGCCCGCGAGGGGGAGGTCAGCCCCAGCATTTT. Full variable domain (remainder filled in from reference TRBV7-2 and TRBJ1-5): GAGVSQSPSNKVTEKGKDVELRCDPISGHTALYWYRQSLGQGLEFLIYFQGNSAPDKSGLPSDRFSAERTGGSVSTLTIQRTQQEDSAVYLCASSPRGGGQPQHFGDGTRLSIL.

To note about this clone: Other nucleotide sequences in the sample specify the same CDR3. The chain links TRBV9 to TRBJ2-1, with D possibly TRBD2 on 6 matching bases. The CDR3 totals 15 residues. With 1 base removed from V and 0 bases from J, the gap between germline ends came to 8 bases. Germline loops: CDR1 SGDLS, CDR2 YYNGEE. In DNA, the CDR3 is TGTGCCAGCAGCGTATCCGGGAGCTCCTACAATGAGCAGTTCTTC. Residues: CASSVSGSSYNEQFF.

J is TRBJ1-5 and V is TRBV28; D is perhaps TRBD1 (6 bases). V was trimmed by 8 bases and J by 6 bases, leaving 20 bases between them. Germline values: CDR1 MDHEN, CDR2 SYDVKM. The CDR3 runs 15 residues. The CDR3 loop is CASLNQGRGAQPQHF. The CDR3 DNA follows: TGTGCCAGCCTCAATCAAGGTCGGGGGGCTCAGCCCCAGCATTTT.

DNA for the CDR3: TGTGCCAGCAGCTTAGATCCGGACAGGGGACAGTTCTTC. This gives the protein CASSLDPDRGQFF. V and J are TRBV11-2 and TRBJ2-1; 9 bases are shared with TRBD1. Per germline, CDR1 SGHAT and CDR2 FQNNGV. The CDR3 totals 13 residues. Trimming took 0 bases from V and 13 from J; bases not matched to a gene: 4. The entire variable domain, with the rest obtained from reference TRBV11-2 and TRBJ2-1, is as follows: EAGVAQSPRYKIIEKRQSVAFWCNPISGHATLYWYQQILGQGPKLLIQFQNNGVVDDSQLPKDRFSAERLKGVDSTLKIQPAKLEDSAVYLCASSLDPDRGQFFGPGTRLTVL.

In DNA form, the CDR3 reads TGTGCCAGCAGTTTTCGCCCCCACGAGCAGTACTTC. Protein product: CASSFRPHEQYF. This rearrangement joins TRBV28 to TRBJ2-7; D is unclear. This CDR3 is built from 12 residues. In germline, CDR1 is MDHEN, CDR2 SYDVKM. V gave up 3 bases and J gave up 5 bases, with 8 bases separating them.

In its sample, this clone was seen a few times. The chain employs TRBV5-4 and TRBJ1-6; TRBD1 might be the D (5 bases). This CDR3 is 16 amino acids long. Per germline, CDR1 SGHNT and CDR2 YYREEE (reference sequence). The ends were cut back, 0 bases at V and 7 bases at J, with 14 bases in the middle. CDR3: CASSLGFDRSNSPLHF. For the CDR3, the DNA is TGTGCCAGCAGCTTGGGATTTGACAGATCCAATTCACCCCTCCACTTT. Full variable domain (outside the CDR3, taken from reference TRBV5-4 and TRBJ1-6): ETGVTQSPTHLIKTRGQQVTLRCSSQSGHNTVSWYQQALGQGPQFIFQYYREEENGRGNFPPRFSGLQFPNYSSELNVNALELDDSALYLCASSLGFDRSNSPLHFGNGTRLTVT.

The rearrangement uses TRBV9 and TRBJ1-2; a weak D match, TRBD1 (6 bases). The V and J ends lost 0 bases and 5 bases respectively, with 11 bases between them. The CDR3 loop spans 14 amino acids. Germline CDR1 SGDLS, CDR2 YYNGEE. The CDR3 is CASSVDRGRYGYTF. The CDR3 DNA reads as TGTGCCAGCAGCGTAGACCGGGGGCGGTATGGCTACACCTTC.

This clone was observed a few times. The V gene is TRBV30, the J gene TRBJ2-1; 7 bases agree with TRBD1. The CDR3 sequence is 14 residues long. Germline V CDR1 and CDR2: GTSNPN, SVGIG (reference sequence). After removal of 1 base from V and 4 bases from J, the junction contained 4 bases not matched to a gene. CDR3 in amino acids: CAWSAAGGYNEQFF. The CDR3 DNA follows: TGTGCCTGGAGTGCAGCAGGGGGATACAATGAGCAGTTCTTC.